The source of this T cell receptor beta chain is a study of cytomegalovirus exposure and HLA in healthy donors. Samples came from healthy bone marrow donors. V dropped 3 bases and J dropped 3; count of bases not matched to a gene: 2. CDR1 and CDR2 (germline): SGDLS, YYNGEE. The CDR3 has 15 amino acids. Vbeta (60) and Jbeta (13) primers were used in the PCR. The repertoire was sequenced with immunoSEQ multiplex PCR; TCRdb's copy has only in-frame clones and lacks some. This sample has 150,000 to 200,000 clones, with 75% to 85% found just once. The sequenced material came from PBMCs. The J gene is TRBJ2-1, the V gene TRBV9, with 11 bases lining up with TRBD2. The TCR comes from a man aged 50 to 60 in good health and CMV-seropositive. The CDR3 spells CASSALAGVYNEQFF. CDR3 coding DNA: TGTGCCAGCAGCGCACTAGCGGGGGTCTACAATGAGCAGTTCTTC.